The text below deals with one TCR beta chain. The antigen is unknown. Time point reported: newly diagnosed GD, antithyroid drugs for less than 3 months. PBMCs provided the RNA from which the TCR library was made. Arm-PCR of CDR3 regions with iRepertoire HTBI primers generated TCR beta libraries. TCRdb re-called the multiplex PCR reads through MiXCR, storing one row per CDR3 protein. The sample holds fewer than 650,000 distinct CDR3 sequences, roughly 15% seen once. The entry originates in a study of regulatory T cells in long-lasting Graves disease. Study details: Graves' patients with a new diagnosis had received antithyroid drugs under 3 months. Study-wide points: The analysis examined peripheral blood only and excluded thyroid tissue.

The V end was cut by 4 bases, the J end by 1 base, with 8 bases between. Germline values: CDR1 GTSNPN, CDR2 SVGIG (reference sequence). There are 12 residues in the CDR3. The same data also contributed to another study, on T cells in Graves' hyperthyroidism and ophthalmopathy.

This TCR was sampled from a young man with Graves disease. This sample comprised peripheral blood mononuclear cells (PBMCs), obtained at new diagnosis, from a patient treated with antithyroid drugs. The chain uses TRBV30 and TRBJ2-7; D not resolved. The CDR3 region has the DNA TGTGCCTGGAATTTCAGGTCCTACGAGCAGTACTTC. The encoded protein is CAWNFRSYEQYF.